This T cell receptor beta chain came from a study of blood T cell repertoires in COVID-19. The CDR3 loop spans 16 amino acids. Germline V lookup: CDR1 SGHRS, CDR2 YFSETQ. Losses at the gene ends were 4 bases for V and 2 bases for J; bases not matched to a gene: 11. Assay: immunoSEQ multiplex PCR; the TCRdb copy retains only in-frame clones and omits some. This sample yields 95,000 or so clones, of which around 80% are seen a single time; 24% belongs to the top ten. This TCR was sampled from a human donor in a cohort sampled during active COVID-19. The V gene is TRBV5-1, the J gene TRBJ2-5; 7 bases are shared with TRBD2. Sequencing was carried out using peripheral blood. The CDR3 reads CASSPLLSGVQETQYF. CDR3 DNA: TGCGCCAGCAGCCCATTGCTGAGCGGGGTACAAGAGACCCAGTACTTC.